What follows are 30 T cell receptor beta chains derived from one specimen sequenced in a study of OX40 agonist ivuxolimab in advanced cancers. TCRdb's table, derived via immunoSEQ multiplex PCR, lists solely in-frame clones and lacks some. This sample has fewer than 80,000 clones, with approximately 83% found just once. This specimen consisted of CD4+ or CD8+ T cells sorted from blood, obtained in a trial of the OX40 agonist ivuxolimab. Every receptor here comes from an adult with an advanced solid tumor such as melanoma, head and neck, liver or kidney cancer.

The chain has TRBV5-1 and TRBJ2-3; TRBD1 agrees at 7 bases. V gave up 5 bases and J gave up 2 bases; unmatched junction bases: 11. There are 16 residues in the CDR3. Germline V gene sequence: CDR1 SGHRS, CDR2 YFSETQ. The CDR3 region is CASRPSDRALTDTQYF. In nucleotides, the CDR3 is TGCGCCAGCAGACCTTCCGACAGGGCCCTCACAGATACGCAGTATTTT. Full variable domain (rest looked up from reference TRBV5-1 and TRBJ2-3): KAGVTQTPRYLIKTRGQQVTLSCSPISGHRSVSWYQQTPGQGLQFLFEYFSETQRNKGNFPGRFSGRQFSNSRSEMNVSTLELGDSALYLCASRPSDRALTDTQYFGPGTRLTVL.

This clone was recorded only once. V usage is TRBV7-2 and J usage is TRBJ2-1; 7 bases line up with TRBD2. Germline values: CDR1 SGHTA, CDR2 FQGNSA. The CDR3 covers 15 residues. Trimming cost V 5 bases and J 5 bases; bases outside gene matches: 9. The CDR3 DNA reads as TGTGCCAGCAGCCTCCCCCGGGACTACCACAATGAGCAGTTCTTC. This codes for CASSLPRDYHNEQFF. The full variable domain, completed using reference TRBV7-2 and TRBJ2-1, is GAGVSQSPSNKVTEKGKDVELRCDPISGHTALYWYRQSLGQGLEFLIYFQGNSAPDKSGLPSDRFSAERTGGSVSTLTIQRTQQEDSAVYLCASSLPRDYHNEQFFGPGTRLTVL.

This chain uses TRBV10-3 with TRBJ1-1, with TRBD1 identical over 9 bases. Germline trimming cut 3 bases from V and 1 base from J; bases unmatched to any gene: 3. CDR3 length equals 15 residues. Per the germline V gene, CDR1 is ENHRY and CDR2 is SYGVKD. The CDR3 region has the DNA TGTGCCATCAGTGAAGGGACAGGGCGGAACACTGAAGCTTTCTTT. Protein product: CAISEGTGRNTEAFF.

This clone was observed a single time. V is TRBV7-2 and J is TRBJ1-2; D remains unclear. Per germline, CDR1 SGHTA and CDR2 FQGNSA. The CDR3 has 14 amino acids. Trimming removed 5 bases from V and 7 bases from J, with 17 bases in between. The CDR3 protein is CASSLRTAFGGYTF. The CDR3 DNA follows: TGTGCCAGCAGCCTTAGGACGGCCTTTGGTGGCTACACCTTC. Variable domain in full (rest from reference TRBV7-2 and TRBJ1-2): GAGVSQSPSNKVTEKGKDVELRCDPISGHTALYWYRQSLGQGLEFLIYFQGNSAPDKSGLPSDRFSAERTGGSVSTLTIQRTQQEDSAVYLCASSLRTAFGGYTFGSGTRLTVV.

This clone was detected once. This chain uses TRBV18 with TRBJ1-6, with D hard to call. Trimming removed 6 bases at V and 9 bases at J, with 15 bases between. Per germline, CDR1 KGHSH and CDR2 LQKENI. This CDR3 is 14 amino acids long. The CDR3 region is CASSPVRNTSPLHF. The CDR3 bases are TGTGCCAGCTCCCCCGTACGGAATACTTCACCCCTCCACTTT. The full variable domain, with the rest looked up from reference TRBV18 and TRBJ1-6, is NAGVMQNPRHLVRRRGQEARLRCSPMKGHSHVYWYRQLPEEGLKFMVYLQKENIIDESGMPKERFSAEFPKEGPSILRIQQVVRGDSAAYFCASSPVRNTSPLHFGNGTRLTVT.

The chain joins TRBV5-6 to TRBJ2-3; 9 bases are a match to TRBD2. Germline V gene data show CDR1 as SGHDT and CDR2 as YYEEEE. The J segment lost 1 base and the V segment lost 6 bases, leaving 12 bases of the junction unmatched. The CDR3 consists of 17 residues. DNA for the CDR3: TGTGCCAGCACCGGGGAGGGTAGCGGGGGACGCACAGATACGCAGTATTTT. Encoded protein: CASTGEGSGGRTDTQYF.

The chain's CDR3 is CASTHGQPQHF. CDR3 sequence (DNA): TGTGCCAGCACCCATGGGCAGCCCCAGCATTTT. The rearrangement links TRBV6-1 to TRBJ1-5, with unresolved D. The germline V gene has CDR1 MNHNS and CDR2 SASEGT. Trimming removed 7 bases from V and 7 bases from J, with 8 bases in between. The CDR3 is made up of 11 amino acids.

V gene TRBV6-6 combines with J gene TRBJ2-1; D is unclear. This CDR3 is 13 amino acids long. Trimming left V 0 bases short and J 5 bases short, with 5 bases between. Germline V gives CDR1 MNHNY, CDR2 SVGAGI (reference sequence). In nucleotides, the CDR3 is TGTGCCAGCAGTTACTCGTCAAACAATGAGCAGTTCTTC. Its translation: CASSYSSNNEQFF.

The genes are TRBV7-2 and TRBJ1-4; a weak D match, TRBD1 (5 bases). V dropped 4 bases and J dropped 3 bases, with 9 bases sitting between them. CDR1 and CDR2 (germline): SGHTA, FQGNSA. The CDR3 extends over 14 amino acids. The CDR3 DNA reads TGTGCCAGCAGCTGGGGGTTGCCTAATGAAAAACTGTTTTTT. It is translated as CASSWGLPNEKLFF.

This chain connects TRBV6-4 to TRBJ2-1; no reliable D call. V was pared by 11 bases and J by 4 bases, with 15 bases between. Germline values: CDR1 MRHNA, CDR2 SNTAGT. The CDR3 length is 13 residues. DNA for the CDR3: TGTGCCGGATCCTCGGCGCCGTACAATGAGCAGTTCTTC. Protein sequence: CAGSSAPYNEQFF.

The gene calls are TRBV9 and TRBJ2-5; D remains unclear. This CDR3 comprises 15 residues. Germline-derived CDR1 and CDR2 are SGDLS and YYNGEE. Between the trimmed V and J ends, which lost 3 bases and 1 base, there was a span of 13 bases. The CDR3 loop reads CASSATPEAQETQYF. DNA for the CDR3: TGTGCCAGCAGCGCAACCCCCGAGGCCCAAGAGACCCAGTACTTC.

This chain connects TRBV15 to TRBJ2-1; 9 bases fit TRBD2. Per germline, CDR1 LNHNV and CDR2 YYDKDF (reference sequence). Trimming took 4 bases from V and 4 from J; bases not matched to a gene: 8. The CDR3 contains 16 residues. The CDR3 nucleotides are TGTGCCACCAGCAATACGGGACTAGCCCTTTACAATGAGCAGTTCTTC. Residues: CATSNTGLALYNEQFF.

The V and J genes are TRBV7-9 and TRBJ2-5; weak D call: TRBD2 (6 bases). Trimming cost V 10 bases and J 1 base, with 19 bases left between them. CDR1 and CDR2 from the germline V gene are SEHNR and FQNEAQ (reference sequence). The CDR3 loop spans 15 amino acids. CDR3 sequence (DNA): TGTGCCACCTACCTGGGGGGAGGTCGCCAAGAGACCCAGTACTTC. Translating it yields CATYLGGGRQETQYF.

V gene TRBV12-5 combines with J gene TRBJ2-1; no clear D gene. Per germline, CDR1 LGHNT and CDR2 FRNRAP. Trimming stripped 5 bases from V and 7 bases from J, with 15 bases between. This CDR3 has 14 amino acids. The CDR3 bases are TGTGCTAGTGGTACTCCCGGAGCAGAAAATGAGCAGTTCTTC. Translating it yields CASGTPGAENEQFF.

The chain is built from TRBV4-3 and TRBJ2-4; 11 nucleotides line up with TRBD2. V lost 4 bases, J lost 1 base, and 3 bases stayed unmatched. The CDR3 has 16 residues. Looked up from germline, CDR1 is LGHNA and CDR2 is YSLEER. CDR3 nucleotide sequence: TGCGCCAGCAGCCCCCCTAGCGGGGGGGCCAAAAACATTCAGTACTTC. Translated, it gives CASSPPSGGAKNIQYF.

Remarks on this clone: This same CDR3 is encoded by further DNA sequences in the sample. This sequence joins TRBV5-6 and TRBJ1-5; D remains ambiguous. The V gene lost 4 bases and the J gene lost 6 bases, with 11 bases spanning the gap. Germline lookup yields CDR1 SGHDT and CDR2 YYEEEE. The CDR3 is 13 amino acids. The CDR3 nucleotides read TGTGCCAGCAGCCTGGCGGGAGGTCAGCCCCAGCATTTT. Translation gives CASSLAGGQPQHF.

The rearrangement links TRBV6-1 to TRBJ2-7, with 11 positions matching TRBD2. Looked up from germline, CDR1 is MNHNS and CDR2 is SASEGT. This CDR3 spans 14 amino acids. The V segment lost 6 bases and the J segment 6 bases; nucleotides outside the gene matches: 7. Here the CDR3 reads CASRIAGGRGEQYF. For the CDR3, the DNA is TGTGCCAGCAGAATAGCGGGAGGGCGAGGCGAGCAGTACTTC.

This clone was recorded a few times. The CDR3 region is CASRSGGGEQYF. CDR3 bases: TGTGCCAGCAGGTCGGGAGGGGGTGAGCAGTACTTC. The genes are TRBV2 and TRBJ2-7; TRBD2 matches 8 bases. Germline CDR1 is SNHLY and CDR2 is FYNNEI. This CDR3 comprises 12 residues. V was clipped by 6 bases and J by 7 bases; unmatched bases: 5.

The J gene is TRBJ1-6, the V gene TRBV10-2; 7 bases match TRBD1. Germline V lookup: CDR1 WSHSY, CDR2 SAAADI. Trimming took 3 bases from V and 2 from J; bases not matched to a gene: 4. CDR3 length: 16 residues. CDR3 DNA sequence: TGCGCCAGCAGTGACGCCGGGACAGCCTATAATTCACCCCTCCACTTT. Translation: CASSDAGTAYNSPLHF.

The chain carries TRBV4-3 and TRBJ2-1; D tentatively reads TRBD1 or TRBD2 (5 bases each). CDR3 length: 15 residues. Looked up from germline, CDR1 is LGHNA and CDR2 is YSLEER. V was cut by 2 bases and J by 0 bases, with 8 bases left in between. As DNA, the CDR3 is TGCGCCAGCAGCCAAATGAGGGGCTCCTACAATGAGCAGTTCTTC. Its protein product is CASSQMRGSYNEQFF.

The V call is TRBV29-1, the J call TRBJ2-2; TRBD2 agrees at 7 bases. The junction had 7 bases not matched to a gene; V was cut back by 1 base and J by 5 bases. Germline assignment: CDR1 SQVTM and CDR2 ANQGSEA. This CDR3 region has 15 residues. In nucleotides, the CDR3 is TGCAGCGTTGAAGGCGGGAGTGCTGTGACCGGGGAGCTGTTTTTT. Translating it yields CSVEGGSAVTGELFF.

This chain joins TRBV7-9 and TRBJ2-2, with 8 bases matching TRBD2. CDR1 is SEHNR, CDR2 FQNEAQ, per germline (reference sequence). The CDR3 runs to 18 residues. V shed 2 bases, J shed 4 bases, and the junction held 12 bases outside the gene matches. CDR3 sequence reads: CASSLSGNSGGLTGELFF. The DNA of the CDR3 is TGTGCCAGCAGCTTAAGTGGAAACAGCGGGGGCCTCACCGGGGAGCTGTTTTTT.

The chain carries TRBV2 and TRBJ2-5; the D gene is possibly TRBD1 (6 bases). Matching the DNA end better, TRBJ2-7 makes the J call doubtful. Germline CDR1 and CDR2: SNHLY and FYNNEI. CDR3 length equals 14 residues. The CDR3 is CASTPGTLSYEQYF. The CDR3 nucleotides are TGTGCCAGCACTCCCGGGACACTTTCCTACGAGCAGTACTTC.

A few counts support this clone. J is TRBJ2-6 and V is TRBV19, with D perhaps matching TRBD1 (7 bases). This CDR3 comprises 18 residues. The germline V and J ends were trimmed by 3 bases and 0 bases, with 15 bases remaining between them. Germline CDR1 and CDR2: LNHDA and SQIVND (reference sequence). The CDR3 nucleotides read TGTGCCAGTAGTATCCGGCAGGGGGGTCTCTCTGGGGCCAACGTCCTGACTTTC. It yields the protein CASSIRQGGLSGANVLTF.

The chain carries TRBV7-2 and TRBJ2-1; 12 bases line up with TRBD2. Germline CDR1 is SGHTA and CDR2 is FQGNSA. CDR3 size: 15 residues. The ends lost 7 bases at V and 5 bases at J; junction bases unmatched: 6. CDR3 bases: TGTGCCAGCAACCCTAGCGGGAGGGCCCACAATGAGCAGTTCTTC. Translating gives CASNPSGRAHNEQFF.

This chain links TRBV2 with TRBJ2-6, with TRBD2 matching over 9 bases. The CDR3 totals 16 residues. CDR1 SNHLY and CDR2 FYNNEI come from the germline V gene. Losses at the gene ends were 7 bases for V and 3 bases for J; bases not matched to a gene: 7. In nucleotides, the CDR3 is TGTGCCAGCAACAGGGTACTAGCGGGTGGGGCCAACGTCCTGACTTTC. This encodes CASNRVLAGGANVLTF.

This clone was picked up a small number of times. The chain combines TRBV15 with TRBJ1-1; no firm D call. CDR1 and CDR2 (germline): LNHNV, YYDKDF (reference sequence). V shed 6 bases and J shed 1 base, with 9 bases lying between them. CDR3 length: 13 residues. The CDR3 DNA reads as TGTGCCACCAGAGCCGAGGGGAACACTGAAGCTTTCTTT. Translating gives CATRAEGNTEAFF.

This clone has more than one count but fewer than ten. The gene calls are TRBV6-1 and TRBJ1-2; tentatively, D is TRBD1 (5 bases). V gave up 0 bases and J gave up 8 bases, with 13 bases separating them. The CDR3 runs 14 residues. CDR1 and CDR2 (germline): MNHNS, SASEGT. The CDR3 DNA follows: TGTGCCAGCAGTGAAGCCGGCAGGGCTGGCGGCTACACCTTC. Translated, it gives CASSEAGRAGGYTF.

This rearrangement joins TRBV5-6 to TRBJ1-5; TRBD1 aligns across 9 bases. Per germline, CDR1 SGHDT and CDR2 YYEEEE. The CDR3 consists of 14 residues. V lost 0 bases and J lost 6; bases outside the gene matches: 1. The CDR3 is CASSLGQGGQPQHF. CDR3 nucleotide sequence: TGTGCCAGCAGCTTGGGACAGGGGGGTCAGCCCCAGCATTTT.

V usage is TRBV5-1 and J usage is TRBJ1-1; TRBD1 might be the D (6 bases). Germline loops: CDR1 SGHRS, CDR2 YFSETQ. Trimming removed 4 bases from V and 7 bases from J, with 14 bases in between. This CDR3 has 13 amino acids. CDR3 coding DNA: TGCGCCAGCAGCCCGCAGGGAGGGGGTGAAGCTTTCTTT. As protein: CASSPQGGGEAFF.